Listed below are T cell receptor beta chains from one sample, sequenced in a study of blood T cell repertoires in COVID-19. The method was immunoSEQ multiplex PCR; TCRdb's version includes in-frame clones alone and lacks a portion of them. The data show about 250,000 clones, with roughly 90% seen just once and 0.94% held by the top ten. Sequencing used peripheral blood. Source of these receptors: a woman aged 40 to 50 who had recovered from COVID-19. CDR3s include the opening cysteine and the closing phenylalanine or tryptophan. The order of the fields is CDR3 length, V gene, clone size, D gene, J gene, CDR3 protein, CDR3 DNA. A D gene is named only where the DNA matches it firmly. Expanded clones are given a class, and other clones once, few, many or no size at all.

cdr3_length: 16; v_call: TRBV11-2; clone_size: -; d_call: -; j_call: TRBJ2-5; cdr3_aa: CASSLRHGTFQETQYF; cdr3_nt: TGTGCCAGCAGCTTACGGCATGGGACATTCCAAGAGACCCAGTACTTC
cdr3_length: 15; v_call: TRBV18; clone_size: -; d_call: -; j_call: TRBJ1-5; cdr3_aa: CASSPSGYSNQPQHF; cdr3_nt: TGTGCCAGCTCACCTTCAGGCTATAGCAATCAGCCCCAGCATTTT
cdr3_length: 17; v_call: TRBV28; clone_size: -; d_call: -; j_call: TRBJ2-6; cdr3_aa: CASSLVPLVAGANVLTF; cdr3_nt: TGTGCCAGCAGTTTAGTTCCACTAGTCGCTGGGGCCAACGTCCTGACTTTC
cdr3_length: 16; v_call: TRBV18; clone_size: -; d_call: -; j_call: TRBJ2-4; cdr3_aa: CASSPRPERAKNIQYF; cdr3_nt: TGTGCCAGCTCACCACGGCCGGAGAGGGCCAAAAACATTCAGTACTTC
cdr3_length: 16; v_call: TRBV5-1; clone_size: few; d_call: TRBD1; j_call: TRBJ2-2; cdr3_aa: CASSLAQGATTGELFF; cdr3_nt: TGCGCCAGCAGCTTGGCGCAGGGGGCGACCACCGGGGAGCTGTTTTTT
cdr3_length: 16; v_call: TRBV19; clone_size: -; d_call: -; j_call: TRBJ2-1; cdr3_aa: CASSIDAGSSYNEQFF; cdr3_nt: TGTGCCAGTAGTATAGATGCGGGGAGCTCCTACAATGAGCAGTTCTTC
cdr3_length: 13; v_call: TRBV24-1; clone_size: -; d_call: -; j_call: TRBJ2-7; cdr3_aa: CATSEPTSPGQYF; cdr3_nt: TGTGCCACCAGTGAACCCACTAGCCCCGGGCAGTACTTC
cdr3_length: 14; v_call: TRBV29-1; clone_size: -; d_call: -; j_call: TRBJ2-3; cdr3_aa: CSGRTGTSTDTQYF; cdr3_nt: TGCAGCGGCCGAACAGGAACTAGCACAGATACGCAGTATTTT
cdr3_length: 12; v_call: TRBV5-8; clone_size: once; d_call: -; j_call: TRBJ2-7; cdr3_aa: CASSLSAYEQYF; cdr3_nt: TGTGCCAGCAGCCTATCTGCCTACGAGCAGTACTTC
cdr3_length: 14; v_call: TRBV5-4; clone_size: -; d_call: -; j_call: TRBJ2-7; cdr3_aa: CASSSAGPTGEQYF; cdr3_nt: TGTGCCAGCAGCTCAGCAGGACCCACGGGGGAGCAGTACTTC
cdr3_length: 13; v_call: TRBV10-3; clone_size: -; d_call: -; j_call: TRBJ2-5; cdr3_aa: CAIRDFFQETQYF; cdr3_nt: TGTGCCATCAGGGACTTCTTCCAAGAGACCCAGTACTTC
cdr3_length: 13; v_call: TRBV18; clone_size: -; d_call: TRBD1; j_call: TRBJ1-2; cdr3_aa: CASSPDRDYGYTF; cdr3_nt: TGTGCCAGCTCTCCTGACAGGGACTATGGCTACACCTTC
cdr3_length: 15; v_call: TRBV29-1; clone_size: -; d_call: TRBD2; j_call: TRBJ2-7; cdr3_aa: CSVEDHEREGYEQYF; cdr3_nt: TGCAGCGTTGAAGATCATGAGCGGGAGGGATACGAGCAGTACTTC
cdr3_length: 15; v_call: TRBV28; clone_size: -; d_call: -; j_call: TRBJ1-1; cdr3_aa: CASSSPQGSRTEAFF; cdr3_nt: TGTGCCAGCAGTTCCCCACAGGGAAGTCGAACTGAAGCTTTCTTT
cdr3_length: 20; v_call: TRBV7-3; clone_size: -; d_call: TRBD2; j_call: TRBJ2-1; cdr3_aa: CASSLKSDRLAGRTYNEQFF; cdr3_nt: TGTGCCAGCAGCTTAAAGTCCGACCGGCTAGCGGGGAGAACCTACAATGAGCAGTTCTTC
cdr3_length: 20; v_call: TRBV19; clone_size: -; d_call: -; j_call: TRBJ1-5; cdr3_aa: CASSIARGSFLLNGNQPQHF; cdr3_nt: TGTGCCAGTAGTATAGCCCGCGGCAGTTTTTTATTAAATGGCAATCAGCCCCAGCATTTT
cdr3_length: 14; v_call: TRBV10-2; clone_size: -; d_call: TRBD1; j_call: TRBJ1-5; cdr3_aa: CASSPRGGNQPQHF; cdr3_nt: TGCGCCAGCAGTCCCAGGGGGGGCAATCAGCCCCAGCATTTT
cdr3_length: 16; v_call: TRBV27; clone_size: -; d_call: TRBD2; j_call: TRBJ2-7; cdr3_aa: CASSLSALAVDYEQYF; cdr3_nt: TGTGCCAGCAGTTTATCGGCGCTAGCGGTAGACTACGAGCAGTACTTC
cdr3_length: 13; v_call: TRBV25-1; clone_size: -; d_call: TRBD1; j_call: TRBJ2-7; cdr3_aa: CASSQGAAYEQYF; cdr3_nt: TGTGCCAGCAGTCAGGGGGCGGCCTACGAGCAGTACTTC
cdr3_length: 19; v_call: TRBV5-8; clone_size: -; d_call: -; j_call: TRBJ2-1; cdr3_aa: CASSLVRSSGTYSYNEQFF; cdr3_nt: TGTGCCAGCAGCTTGGTTCGTTCGTCCGGGACTTACTCCTACAATGAGCAGTTCTTC
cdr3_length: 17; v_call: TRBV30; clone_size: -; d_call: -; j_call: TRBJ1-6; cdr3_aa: CAWSVRGSSLFNSPLHF; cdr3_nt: TGTGCCTGGAGTGTACGCGGCAGTTCTTTATTCAATTCACCCCTCCACTTT
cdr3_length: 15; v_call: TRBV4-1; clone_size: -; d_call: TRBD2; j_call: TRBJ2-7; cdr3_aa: CASSQEGGSIYEQYF; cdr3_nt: TGCGCCAGCAGCCAAGAGGGCGGGAGTATTTACGAGCAGTACTTC
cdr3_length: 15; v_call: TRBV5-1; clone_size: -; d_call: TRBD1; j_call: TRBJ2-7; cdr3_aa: CASSLGVNRGDEQYF; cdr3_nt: TGCGCCAGCAGCTTGGGGGTAAACAGGGGGGACGAGCAGTACTTC
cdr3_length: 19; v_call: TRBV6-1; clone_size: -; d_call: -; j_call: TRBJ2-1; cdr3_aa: CASSDGGMLGGVTYNEQFF; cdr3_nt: TGTGCCAGCAGTGATGGGGGCATGTTAGGGGGAGTTACCTACAATGAGCAGTTCTTC
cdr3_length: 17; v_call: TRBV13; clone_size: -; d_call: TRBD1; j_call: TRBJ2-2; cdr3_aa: CASSSRQGQGDYGELFF; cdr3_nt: TGTGCCAGCAGCTCCCGACAGGGCCAGGGGGATTACGGGGAGCTGTTTTTT
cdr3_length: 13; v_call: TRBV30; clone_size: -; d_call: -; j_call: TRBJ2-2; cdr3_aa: CAWSAGFTGELFF; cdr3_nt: TGTGCCTGGAGTGCGGGGTTCACCGGGGAGCTGTTTTTT
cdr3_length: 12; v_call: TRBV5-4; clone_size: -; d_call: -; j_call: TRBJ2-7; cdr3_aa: CASSLGASEQYF; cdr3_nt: TGTGCCAGCAGCTTGGGCGCCTCGGAGCAGTACTTC
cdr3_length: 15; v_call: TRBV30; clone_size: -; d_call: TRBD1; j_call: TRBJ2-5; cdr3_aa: CAWVTGTGGRETQYF; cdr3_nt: TGTGCCTGGGTGACCGGGACAGGGGGACGAGAGACCCAGTACTTC
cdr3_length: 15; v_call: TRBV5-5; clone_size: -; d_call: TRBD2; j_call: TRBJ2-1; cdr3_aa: CASSPDLLAGVTGFF; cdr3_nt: TGTGCCAGCAGCCCGGACTTACTAGCGGGTGTAACCGGGTTCTTC
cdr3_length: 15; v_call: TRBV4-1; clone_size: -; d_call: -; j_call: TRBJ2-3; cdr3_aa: CASSQGQASTDTQYF; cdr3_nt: TGCGCCAGCAGCCAAGGACAGGCTAGCACAGATACGCAGTATTTT
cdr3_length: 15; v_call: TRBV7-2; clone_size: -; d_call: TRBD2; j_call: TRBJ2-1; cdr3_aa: CASSLTSGSMDEQFF; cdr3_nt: TGTGCCAGCAGCCTCACTAGCGGGAGCATGGATGAGCAGTTCTTC
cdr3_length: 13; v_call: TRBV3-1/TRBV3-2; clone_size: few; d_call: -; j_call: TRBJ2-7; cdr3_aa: CASSQGGVNEQYF; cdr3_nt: TGTGCCAGCAGCCAAGGGGGGGTAAACGAGCAGTACTTC
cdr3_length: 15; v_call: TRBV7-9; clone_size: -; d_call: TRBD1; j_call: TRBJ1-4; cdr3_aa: CASSPQGGEGEKLFF; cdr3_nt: TGTGCCAGCAGCCCCCAGGGGGGAGAGGGTGAAAAACTGTTTTTT
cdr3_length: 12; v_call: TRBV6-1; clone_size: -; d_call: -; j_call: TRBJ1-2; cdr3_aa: CASSERTSGYTF; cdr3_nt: TGTGCCAGCAGTGAACGGACAAGCGGCTACACCTTC
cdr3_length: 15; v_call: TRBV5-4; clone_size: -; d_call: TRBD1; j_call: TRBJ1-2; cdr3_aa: CASSDLTGGNYGYTF; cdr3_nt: TGTGCCAGCAGCGATTTGACAGGGGGGAACTATGGCTACACCTTC
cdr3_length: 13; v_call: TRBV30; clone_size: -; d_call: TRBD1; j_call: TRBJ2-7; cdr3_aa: CAWRRTGSHEQYF; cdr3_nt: TGTGCCTGGAGAAGGACAGGCTCCCACGAGCAGTACTTC
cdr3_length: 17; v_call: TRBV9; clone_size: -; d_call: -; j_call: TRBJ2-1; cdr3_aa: CASSVAPGSSSYNEQFF; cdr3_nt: TGTGCCAGCAGCGTAGCTCCCGGCAGTAGCAGCTACAATGAGCAGTTCTTC
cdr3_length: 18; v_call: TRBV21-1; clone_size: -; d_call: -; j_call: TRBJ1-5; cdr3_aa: CASSKGTGQRYSNQPQHF; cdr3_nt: TGTGCCAGCAGCAAAGGGACAGGACAGCGATATAGCAATCAGCCCCAGCATTTT
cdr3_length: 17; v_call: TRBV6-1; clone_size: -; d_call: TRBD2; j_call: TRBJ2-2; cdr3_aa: CASSEAGLAENTGELFF; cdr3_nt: TGTGCCAGCAGTGAAGCGGGACTAGCGGAGAACACCGGGGAGCTGTTTTTT
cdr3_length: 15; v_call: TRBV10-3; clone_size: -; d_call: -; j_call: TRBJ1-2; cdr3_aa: CAISESIAGNYGYTF; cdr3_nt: TGTGCCATCAGTGAGTCTATAGCGGGTAACTATGGCTACACCTTC
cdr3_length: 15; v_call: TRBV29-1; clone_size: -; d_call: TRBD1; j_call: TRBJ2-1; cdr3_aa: CSVSPGQAFGNEQFF; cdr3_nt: TGCAGCGTTTCCCCTGGACAGGCATTTGGAAATGAGCAGTTCTTC
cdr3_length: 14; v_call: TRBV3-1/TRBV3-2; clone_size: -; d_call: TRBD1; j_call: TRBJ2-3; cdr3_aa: CASNPTGGTDTQYF; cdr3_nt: TGTGCCAGCAACCCGACAGGGGGCACAGATACGCAGTATTTT
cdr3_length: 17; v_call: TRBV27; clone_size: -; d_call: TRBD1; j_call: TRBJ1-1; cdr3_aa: CASSPPPATGAAGEAFF; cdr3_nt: TGTGCCAGCAGTCCTCCCCCCGCGACAGGGGCGGCGGGAGAAGCTTTCTTT
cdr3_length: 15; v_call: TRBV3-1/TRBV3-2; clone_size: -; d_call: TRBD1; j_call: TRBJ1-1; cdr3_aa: CASSQRGTGNTEAFF; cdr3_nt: TGTGCCAGCAGCCAAAGGGGGACAGGGAACACTGAAGCTTTCTTT
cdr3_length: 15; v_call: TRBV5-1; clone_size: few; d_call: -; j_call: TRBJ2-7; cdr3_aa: CASSLMPGEWYEQYF; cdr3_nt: TGCGCCAGCAGCTTGATGCCAGGGGAGTGGTACGAGCAGTACTTC
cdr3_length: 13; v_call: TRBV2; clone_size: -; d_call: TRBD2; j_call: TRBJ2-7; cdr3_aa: CASTSGSFHEQYF; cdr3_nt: TGTGCCAGCACTAGCGGGAGTTTCCACGAGCAGTACTTC
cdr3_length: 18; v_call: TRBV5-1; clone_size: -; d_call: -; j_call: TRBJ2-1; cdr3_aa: CASSLVPTGHPSYNEQFF; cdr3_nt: TGCGCCAGCAGCTTGGTTCCTACAGGCCACCCATCCTACAATGAGCAGTTCTTC
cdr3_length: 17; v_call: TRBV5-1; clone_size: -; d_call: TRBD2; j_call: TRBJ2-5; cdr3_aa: CASSLGLAGAEGETQYF; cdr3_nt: TGCGCCAGCAGCCTGGGACTAGCGGGAGCGGAAGGAGAGACCCAGTACTTC
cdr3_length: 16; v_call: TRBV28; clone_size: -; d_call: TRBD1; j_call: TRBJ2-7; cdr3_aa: CASSSTLGRGFYEQYF; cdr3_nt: TGTGCCAGCAGTAGCACTCTAGGCAGGGGGTTCTACGAGCAGTACTTC
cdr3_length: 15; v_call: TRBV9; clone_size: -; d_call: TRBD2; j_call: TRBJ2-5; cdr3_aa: CASSRTSGRVETQYF; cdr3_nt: TGTGCCAGCAGCCGGACTAGCGGGAGGGTGGAGACCCAGTACTTC
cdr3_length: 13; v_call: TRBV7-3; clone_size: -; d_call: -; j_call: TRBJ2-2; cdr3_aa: CASSPRGTGELFF; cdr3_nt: TGTGCCAGCAGTCCCCGAGGAACCGGGGAGCTGTTTTTT
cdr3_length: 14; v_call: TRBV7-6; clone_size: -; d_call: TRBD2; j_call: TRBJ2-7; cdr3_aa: CASSPRLAGVEQYF; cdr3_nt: TGTGCCAGCAGCCCGAGACTAGCGGGAGTAGAGCAGTACTTC
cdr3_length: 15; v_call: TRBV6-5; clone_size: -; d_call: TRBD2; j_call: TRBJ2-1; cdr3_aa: CASSATGGVGNEQFF; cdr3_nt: TGTGCCAGCAGCGCTACTGGGGGGGTGGGGAATGAGCAGTTCTTC
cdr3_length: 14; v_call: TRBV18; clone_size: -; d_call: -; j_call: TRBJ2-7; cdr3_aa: CASSPNGGTYEQYF; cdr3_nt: TGTGCCAGCTCACCAAATGGCGGGACCTACGAGCAGTACTTC
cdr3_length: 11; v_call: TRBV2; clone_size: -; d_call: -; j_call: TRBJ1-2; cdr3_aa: CASAPNQGYTF; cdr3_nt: TGTGCCAGCGCCCCTAACCAAGGCTACACCTTC
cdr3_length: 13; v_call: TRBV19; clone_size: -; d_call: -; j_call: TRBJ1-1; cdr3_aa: CASSLQVYTEAFF; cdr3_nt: TGTGCCAGTAGTCTACAGGTTTACACTGAAGCTTTCTTT
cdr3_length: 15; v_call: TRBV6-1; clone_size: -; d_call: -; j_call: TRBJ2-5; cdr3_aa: CASSERGSLQETQYF; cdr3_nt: TGTGCCAGCAGTGAAAGGGGCAGCCTCCAAGAGACCCAGTACTTC
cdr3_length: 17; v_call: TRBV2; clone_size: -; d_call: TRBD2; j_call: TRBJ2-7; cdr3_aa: CASSKGLAGMSSYEQYF; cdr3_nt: TGTGCCAGCAGCAAGGGACTAGCGGGCATGAGCTCCTACGAGCAGTACTTC
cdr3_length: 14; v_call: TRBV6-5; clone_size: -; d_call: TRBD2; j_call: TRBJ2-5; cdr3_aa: CASSYGAGQETQYF; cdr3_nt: TGTGCCAGCAGTTACGGAGCGGGGCAAGAGACCCAGTACTTC